The sequence of this TCR beta chain was determined in a study of early T cells in non-severe SARS-CoV-2 infection. Across the whole study: Sequenced material consisted of bulk RNA (from unsorted whole blood), and chains were unpaired. Study results and caveats: Matching with VDJdb favored anti-spike CD8 responses (missing private and CD4 specificities).

Individual cDNA molecules were tagged with unique molecular identifiers. In TCRdb, the 5' RACE reads were re-called with MiXCR into one record per CDR3 protein. The repertoire holds about 44,000 distinct CDR3 sequences, about 25% seen once, with 4.6% in the top ten. This clonotype has a handful of counts. Its antigen is not identified. The input for sequencing was whole blood, taken at baseline. The TCR sequence derives from an adult who was a healthcare worker with PCR-confirmed SARS-CoV-2 infection or an uninfected control (not recorded which).

The CDR3 region is CAAESSLTNEKLFF. In DNA form, the CDR3 reads TGTGCCGCGGAAAGCAGTCTAACTAATGAAAAACTGTTTTTT. The chain carries TRBV7-9 and TRBJ1-4; unclear D gene. CDR3 length equals 14 residues. Germline V lookup: CDR1 SEHNR, CDR2 FQNEAQ (reference sequence). V was clipped by 11 bases and J by 1 base, with 14 bases between them.